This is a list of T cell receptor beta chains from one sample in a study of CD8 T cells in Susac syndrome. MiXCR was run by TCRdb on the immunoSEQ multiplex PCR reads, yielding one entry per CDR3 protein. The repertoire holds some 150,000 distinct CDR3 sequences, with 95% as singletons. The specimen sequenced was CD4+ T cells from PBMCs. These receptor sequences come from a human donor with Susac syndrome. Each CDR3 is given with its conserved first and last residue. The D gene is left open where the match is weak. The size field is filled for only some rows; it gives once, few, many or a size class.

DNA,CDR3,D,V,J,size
TGCGCCAGCAGCGGGAGTTCTGAAGCTTTCTTT,CASSGSSEAFF,-,TRBV5-1,TRBJ1-1,-
TGCGCCAGCAGCTCTCCAATGGGTTCCACAGATACGCAGTATTTT,CASSSPMGSTDTQYF,-,TRBV4-1,TRBJ2-3,-
TGTGCCAGTAGCCCAACTGGACAGGGCCCCTACAATGAGCAGTTCTTC,CASSPTGQGPYNEQFF,TRBD1,TRBV19,TRBJ2-1,few
TGTGCCAGCGGGAGGACAGGGAGGTCCCTCTCTGGGGCCAACGTCCTGACTTTC,CASGRTGRSLSGANVLTF,TRBD1,TRBV7-9,TRBJ2-6,few
TGTGCTAGTGGCCAAGGGGGCTCCTATAATTCACCCCTCCACTTT,CASGQGGSYNSPLHF,-,TRBV12-5,TRBJ1-6,once
TGTGCCAGCGGACGGGTCGGGTACGAGCAGTACTTC,CASGRVGYEQYF,-,TRBV2,TRBJ2-7,-
TGTGCCAGCAGCGTAAACGTCGGGGGCACTGAAGCTTTCTTT,CASSVNVGGTEAFF,-,TRBV7-3,TRBJ1-1,-
TGCAGTGCTCCCACCCTCGGGCTAGAGACCTACGAGCAGTACTTC,CSAPTLGLETYEQYF,-,TRBV20-1,TRBJ2-7,once
TGCAGTGCTAGAGATGATGGCGATGAGCAGTTCTTC,CSARDDGDEQFF,-,TRBV20-1,TRBJ2-1,-
TGCAGTGCTAGAGGCGGAACCCTAGAGACCCAGTACTTC,CSARGGTLETQYF,-,TRBV20-1,TRBJ2-5,-
TGTGCCACAAACTGGGGGACTCCGGATGAAAAACTGTTTTTT,CATNWGTPDEKLFF,-,TRBV28,TRBJ1-4,-
TGCGCCAGCAGCCAAGACCCAGGGGAGGAAAACATTCAGTACTTC,CASSQDPGEENIQYF,-,TRBV4-1,TRBJ2-4,-
TGTGCCAGCAGGGGGATTGGGGCCAACGTCCTGACTTTC,CASRGIGANVLTF,-,TRBV2,TRBJ2-6,-
TGCAGCGCAGGGATCTCGGGGGGGCCTGCAGATACGCAGTATTTT,CSAGISGGPADTQYF,TRBD2,TRBV29-1,TRBJ2-3,-
TGTGCCAGCTCACCAGTGAGAGGGGAGCAGTTCTTC,CASSPVRGEQFF,-,TRBV18,TRBJ2-1,-
TGCAGCGTAGGATGGGGGGTAAATCAGCCCCAGCATTTT,CSVGWGVNQPQHF,-,TRBV29-1,TRBJ1-5,once
TGTGCCAGCAGCCCAGGACAGGTTCTAGCCAAAAACATTCAGTACTTC,CASSPGQVLAKNIQYF,TRBD1,TRBV14,TRBJ2-4,-
TGTGCCAGCAGCTTACACGTCGGTTCACCCCTCCACTTT,CASSLHVGSPLHF,-,TRBV7-3,TRBJ1-6,-
TGTGCCAGCAGCGTAGGGCAGGGGGGCAATGAGCAGTTCTTC,CASSVGQGGNEQFF,-,TRBV9,TRBJ2-1,-
TGCAGCGTTGAGAATCCCATATTCTATAATTCACCCCTCCACTTT,CSVENPIFYNSPLHF,-,TRBV29-1,TRBJ1-6,-
TGTGCCAGCAGCTTCGCAGGGACCTCCTACGAGCAGTACTTC,CASSFAGTSYEQYF,-,TRBV7-9,TRBJ2-7,-
TGTGCCAGCAGTTTCGGGGGGCGTGATTCACCCCTCCACTTT,CASSFGGRDSPLHF,-,TRBV27,TRBJ1-6,few
TGTGCCAGCAGCTTCGCGGGGGCCATGGCTTTCTTT,CASSFAGAMAFF,-,TRBV7-8,TRBJ1-1,-
TGCAGCGGGGGGTGGGTTGGCGGGGAGCTGTTTTTT,CSGGWVGGELFF,-,TRBV29-1,TRBJ2-2,-
TGCAGCGTTGATGGTGCAGGGGACGAGCAGTACTTC,CSVDGAGDEQYF,-,TRBV29-1,TRBJ2-7,-
TGTGCCAGCAGCCGGGACAGCGCCTTTGAGGGCTACACCTTC,CASSRDSAFEGYTF,TRBD1,TRBV6-2/TRBV6-3,TRBJ1-2,-
TGTGCCAGCAGCGTTTTGGACAGTAATTCACCCCTCCACTTT,CASSVLDSNSPLHF,-,TRBV9,TRBJ1-6,-
TGTGCCACCAGGGTAACAGGGACGGACACTGAAGCTTTCTTT,CATRVTGTDTEAFF,-,TRBV15,TRBJ1-1,-
TGTGCCAGCAGCACCCAGGGTAACCCCGCGAAGCAGTACTTC,CASSTQGNPAKQYF,-,TRBV9,TRBJ2-7,-
TGTGCCATCAGGGACAGGGATGACAACTATGGCTACACCTTC,CAIRDRDDNYGYTF,TRBD1,TRBV10-3,TRBJ1-2,-
TGCAGCGTTGAGTTCGAAGGGGAGACCCAGTACTTC,CSVEFEGETQYF,-,TRBV29-1,TRBJ2-5,-
TGTGCCAGCAGTTCTCCAGGGTACACTGAAGCTTTCTTT,CASSSPGYTEAFF,-,TRBV12-3/TRBV12-4,TRBJ1-1,-
TGTGCCAGCAGCGAGACAGGGACCTACAATGAGCAGTTCTTC,CASSETGTYNEQFF,TRBD1,TRBV5-6,TRBJ2-1,-
TGTGCCAGCAGCCAACAGAATGAGCAGTTCTTC,CASSQQNEQFF,-,TRBV3-1,TRBJ2-1,-
TGCGCCAGCAGCTTGGATGATACGCAGTATTTT,CASSLDDTQYF,-,TRBV5-1,TRBJ2-3,few
TGTGCCTCGGCGGGGGTAGCGGGGGCAGAGACCCAGTACTTC,CASAGVAGAETQYF,TRBD2,TRBV30,TRBJ2-5,-
TGTGCCAGCAGCCCCCTGACAGGGATGGGCACTGAAGCTTTCTTT,CASSPLTGMGTEAFF,TRBD1,TRBV3-1,TRBJ1-1,-
TGTGCCAGCAGTCCCCGGGGGGCGAACACTGAAGCTTTCTTT,CASSPRGANTEAFF,-,TRBV6-5,TRBJ1-1,few
TGCAGTGCTACCAAGACTGACGAGCAGTACTTC,CSATKTDEQYF,-,TRBV20-1,TRBJ2-7,once
TGCAGCGTGGAGGGGATCGGCGCCAAAAACATTCAGTACTTC,CSVEGIGAKNIQYF,-,TRBV29-1,TRBJ2-4,once
TGTGCCACCAGCAGAGAGGTCCGCCAAAGCACTGAAGCTTTCTTT,CATSREVRQSTEAFF,-,TRBV15,TRBJ1-1,-
TGTGCTAGTGGTCTAACAGGGGGCTGGACTGAAGCTTTCTTT,CASGLTGGWTEAFF,TRBD1,TRBV12-5,TRBJ1-1,once
TGTGCCAGCAGCCCTGACAGGGTCGGATCAGATACGCAGTATTTT,CASSPDRVGSDTQYF,TRBD1,TRBV11-2,TRBJ2-3,-
TGTGCCAGCCAATTCGGGGGGCTCACAGATACGCAGTATTTT,CASQFGGLTDTQYF,-,TRBV12-3/TRBV12-4,TRBJ2-3,-
TGTGCCAGCCGGGATTCGAACACTCTGGGGGAAAAACTGTTTTTT,CASRDSNTLGEKLFF,-,TRBV2,TRBJ1-4,-
TGTGCCTCGATGGGGGAATTGTACGAGCAGTACTTC,CASMGELYEQYF,-,TRBV19,TRBJ2-7,-
TGCAGTGCTCAGGGACAGCCGAACACCGGGGAGCTGTTTTTT,CSAQGQPNTGELFF,TRBD1,TRBV20-1,TRBJ2-2,-